Each of the 26 T cell receptor beta chains below was sequenced from the same sample in a study of tumor-infiltrating lymphocytes in primary liver carcinoma. The researchers obtained blood RNA from unsorted whole blood and also extracted germline DNA. Constant-region priming of approximately 500 ng total RNA yielded TCR beta cDNA. Libraries covering TCR beta were generated through three nested multiplex PCR rounds (using a slightly modified ARM-PCR). Both of the initial two PCR rounds ran for 10 cycles and employed TRBV1-TRBV30 forward primers alongside a C-beta reverse primer. TCRdb passed the multiplex PCR reads through MiXCR, listing each CDR3 protein once. The table has about 200,000 distinct CDR3 sequences, almost 65% seen once. The sample taken for sequencing was peripheral blood. These receptors came from a woman aged 60-75 years with primary liver carcinoma and hepatitis B virus infection.

The genes are TRBV18 and TRBJ1-4; possibly TRBD1 for D (6 bases). Germline CDR1 and CDR2: KGHSH and LQKENI. The length of the CDR3 is 16 residues. Trimming removed 3 bases at V and 0 bases at J, with 11 bases between. The CDR3 sequence is CASSPTGDATNEKLFF. The DNA for the CDR3 is TGTGCCAGCTCACCGACAGGTGATGCAACTAATGAAAAACTGTTTTTT.

In its sample, this clonotype was seen once. The junction departs from germline at one end; a sequencing error may be responsible. V gene TRBV11-3 combines with J gene TRBJ2-3; D not resolved. This CDR3 spans 13 amino acids. Germline assignment: CDR1 SGHNT and CDR2 YENEEA. CDR3 loop: CANSSSNTDTQYF. The CDR3 coding sequence is TGTGCCAACAGCTCAAGTAACACAGATACGCAGTATTTT.

This clonotype showed up just once. At one of its ends the junction is not consistent with the germline gene, which may arise from a read error. CDR3 nucleotide sequence: TGTGTCAGCAGTCGTCCGGGACTAGCGGGAGAGACCCAGTACTTC. Protein sequence: CVSSRPGLAGETQYF. This chain connects TRBV28 to TRBJ2-5, with TRBD2 matching 12 bases. This CDR3 comprises 15 residues. Looked up from germline, CDR1 is MDHEN and CDR2 is SYDVKM.

In the case of this clonotype: The junction shows a germline mismatch at one end, possibly a read error. The V call is TRBV11-2, the J call TRBJ1-5; 7 positions match TRBD1. This CDR3 has 14 residues. CDR1 and CDR2 (germline): SGHAT, FQNNGV. CDR3 loop: CANSSQGNNQPQHF. The CDR3 DNA is TGTGCCAACAGCTCACAGGGGAACAATCAGCCCCAACATTTT.

The table lists this clonotype with many counts. V gene TRBV7-9 combines with J gene TRBJ2-3; 12 bases match TRBD2. The CDR3 has 14 residues. The V gene end was trimmed by 7 bases and the J gene end by 5 bases; junction bases not matched to a gene: 4. The germline V gene has CDR1 SEHNR and CDR2 FQNEAQ (reference sequence). As DNA, the CDR3 is TGTGCCAGCACCCTGGGACTAGCGGGAGATACGCAGTATTTT. Protein sequence: CASTLGLAGDTQYF.

About this clonotype: A clone one base away is much larger, so this may be a read error. The J gene is TRBJ1-3, the V gene TRBV6-5; 7 positions match TRBD1. This CDR3 is built from 14 residues. Germline-derived CDR1 and CDR2 are MNHEY and SVGAGI. The J segment lost 2 bases and the V segment lost 7 bases, leaving 5 bases of the junction unmatched. CDR3 sequence: CASNRGQTGNTIYF. The CDR3 DNA follows: TGTGCCAGCAACCGGGGACAGACTGGAAACACCATATATTTT.

This clonotype has a count of ten or more. The J gene is TRBJ1-5, the V gene TRBV7-9; D is ambiguous. CDR3 length: 14 amino acids. Trimming stripped 5 bases from V and 0 bases from J, with 8 bases between. Germline loops: CDR1 SEHNR, CDR2 FQNEAQ (reference sequence). The CDR3 coding sequence is TGTGCCAGCAGCCGGGGAGATAGCAATCAGCCCCAGCATTTT. Its translation: CASSRGDSNQPQHF.

In regard to this clonotype: The germline gene is not matched at one end of the junction; a read error may be the cause. This chain connects TRBV11-3 to TRBJ2-3, with D unresolved. The CDR3 extends over 11 amino acids. Germline V lookup: CDR1 SGHNT, CDR2 YENEEA. In DNA, the CDR3 is TGTGTCAACAGATACACAGTTACGCAGTATTTT. Translation: CVNRYTVTQYF.

This clonotype was seen repeatedly, ten times or more. This sequence joins TRBV6-1 and TRBJ1-1; D is uncertain. Trimming removed 6 bases at V and 3 bases at J, with 14 bases between. The V gene's germline CDR1 is MNHNS and CDR2 SASEGT. There are 14 residues in the CDR3. The CDR3 loop is CASSSVGAYTEAFF. The CDR3 DNA is TGTGCCAGCAGCTCGGTCGGCGCTTACACTGAAGCTTTCTTT.

V is TRBV5-1 and J is TRBJ2-7, with 7 positions matching TRBD1. The CDR3 spans 15 residues. Germline-derived CDR1 and CDR2 are SGHRS and YFSETQ. V shed 1 base, J shed 6 bases, and the junction held 10 bases outside the gene matches. The CDR3 loop is CASSLTGTDGGEQYF. CDR3 DNA: TGCGCCAGCAGCTTGACCGGGACAGATGGGGGCGAGCAGTACTTC.

The rearrangement links TRBV29-1 to TRBJ2-1, with 11 nucleotides matching TRBD2. This CDR3 is built from 13 residues. CDR1 SQVTM and CDR2 ANQGSEA come from the germline V gene. CDR3 nucleotide sequence: TGCAGGGCCGTGACTAGCGGGAACAATGAGCAGTTCTTC. Translated: CRAVTSGNNEQFF.

On this clonotype itself: A much larger clone differs from this one at a single base, so this may be a read error. This chain uses TRBV14 with TRBJ1-5, with D hard to call. CDR1 and CDR2 (germline): SGHDN, FVKESK. The V end was cut by 5 bases, the J end by 9 bases, with 14 bases between. The CDR3 runs 13 residues. CDR3 amino acids: CASSRLSEGPQHF. CDR3 sequence (DNA): TGTGCCAGCAGCAGACTGAGCGAAGGGCCCCAGCATTTT.

As for this clonotype: This may be a read error: a much more frequent sequence differs by one nucleotide. No conserved phenylalanine or tryptophan ends this CDR3, so it is likely a read error. The chain combines TRBV6-2 or TRBV6-3 with TRBJ2-5; D remains unclear. CDR1 and CDR2 (germline): MNHEY, SVGEGT. The CDR3 totals 14 residues. Trimming shortened V by 7 bases and J by 5 bases, and 17 bases separated the two germline ends. CDR3 nucleotides: TGTGCCAGCACCAAAACGGTGGTTTTTGAGACCCAGTACTCC. This gives the protein CASTKTVVFETQYS.

This clonotype was counted at least ten times. The V gene is TRBV11-2, the J gene TRBJ1-4, with 10 bases lining up with TRBD1. Germline CDR1 and CDR2: SGHAT and FQNNGV. This CDR3 comprises 14 residues. V shed 5 bases and J 10 bases; nucleotides not matched to a gene: 7. The DNA for the CDR3 is TGTGCCAGCAGCGGACAGGGGGTCGGTGGAAAACTGTTTTTT. Its translation is CASSGQGVGGKLFF.

This clonotype is deemed medium-sized. The V and J genes are TRBV11-1 and TRBJ1-1; no reliable D call. Germline values: CDR1 SGHAT, CDR2 FQDESV (reference sequence). Trimming shortened V by 1 base and J by 7 bases, and 10 bases separated the two germline ends. The CDR3 runs 13 residues. The CDR3 region has the DNA TGTGCCAGCAGCTTAGGAAAGAGGAGTGAAGCTTTCTTT. It yields the protein CASSLGKRSEAFF.

This clonotype was detected ten times or more. This rearrangement joins TRBV5-6 to TRBJ2-1, with 7 bases that match TRBD2. J was trimmed by 1 base and V by 6 bases; bases with no gene match: 10. CDR1 SGHDT and CDR2 YYEEEE come from the germline V gene. This CDR3 contains 16 residues. CDR3 region: CASTFGGRGSYNEQFF. CDR3 coding DNA: TGTGCCAGCACCTTCGGCGGGAGAGGTTCCTACAATGAGCAGTTCTTC. The full variable domain, rest sourced from reference TRBV5-6 and TRBJ2-1, is DAGVTQSPTHLIKTRGQQVTLRCSPKSGHDTVSWYQQALGQGPQFIFQYYEEEERQRGNFPDRFSGHQFPNYSSELNVNALLLGDSALYLCASTFGGRGSYNEQFFGPGTRLTVL.

On this clonotype: A much larger clone sits a single nucleotide away, making a read error possible. The chain carries TRBV30 and TRBJ2-1; D is perhaps TRBD1 or TRBD2 (7 bases each). CDR3 length equals 19 residues. In germline, CDR1 is GTSNPN, CDR2 SVGIG (reference sequence). CDR3 nucleotides: TGTGCCTGGAGTGCATCACCAGGGGGAGGGCCTAGCTCCTACAATGAGCGGTTCTTC. Translating gives CAWSASPGGGPSSYNERFF.

With regard to this clonotype: The conserved closing phenylalanine or tryptophan is absent in this CDR3, likely reflecting a read error. The rearrangement links TRBV7-8 to TRBJ2-2; 9 bases are a match to TRBD1. CDR3 size: 17 residues. Germline CDR1 and CDR2: SGHVS and FQNEAQ. J gave up 3 bases and V 0 bases, and 5 bases lay outside the gene matches. The DNA for the CDR3 is TGTGCCAGCAGCTTAGCTACAGGGGGCATTGACACCGGGGAGCTGTTTTCT. Its translation: CASSLATGGIDTGELFS.

This sequence joins TRBV6-5 and TRBJ2-1, with D maybe TRBD1 (6 bases). The CDR3 sequence is 15 residues long. V lost 2 bases, J lost 9 bases, and 17 bases lay in between. From germline, CDR1 is MNHEY and CDR2 SVGAGI. The CDR3 here is CASSYGRGLDIEQFF. CDR3 DNA sequence: TGTGCCAGCAGTTACGGCAGGGGCTTGGACATTGAGCAGTTCTTC.

DNA of the CDR3: TGTGCCAGCACCCGCCGCGGCACGAACACCGGGGATTCACCCCTCCACTTT. This sequence encodes CASTRRGTNTGDSPLHF. This chain uses TRBV6-1 with TRBJ1-6; D is undetermined. The CDR3 has 17 residues. Germline V gene data show CDR1 as MNHNS and CDR2 as SASEGT. V lost 7 bases to trimming and J lost 8 bases, with 24 bases between them.

This chain links TRBV28 with TRBJ1-1; D ambiguous. Germline V gives CDR1 MDHEN, CDR2 SYDVKM. This CDR3 region has 16 residues. The V gene lost 1 base and the J gene lost 0 bases, with 12 bases spanning the gap. In nucleotides, the CDR3 is TGTGCCAGCAGTTTATCTTTCGGATACATGAACACTGAAGCTTTCTTT. It codes for CASSLSFGYMNTEAFF.

The rearrangement joins TRBV5-1 to TRBJ2-5; no clear D. Germline assignment: CDR1 SGHRS and CDR2 YFSETQ. CDR3 length: 15 residues. Between the trimmed V and J ends, which lost 0 bases and 1 base, there was a span of 10 bases. CDR3 sequence (DNA): TGCGCCAGCAGCTTGGGTGGCCGTCCCCAAGAGACCCAGTACTTC. Translating it yields CASSLGGRPQETQYF.

In its sample, this clonotype was seen a few times. The junction differs from germline at one of its ends, possibly a read error. This rearrangement joins TRBV6-5 to TRBJ1-3; the D is unclear. The CDR3 runs to 15 residues. The germline V gene has CDR1 MNHEY and CDR2 SVGAGI. CDR3 sequence: CASIYQANSGNTIYF. The CDR3 region has the DNA TGTGCCAGCATTTACCAGGCTAACTCTGGAAACACCATATATTTT.

Details on this clonotype: The junction differs from germline at one of its ends, possibly a read error. The chain has TRBV30 and TRBJ2-5, with D possibly called TRBD1 or TRBD2 (5 bases each). Per germline, CDR1 GTSNPN and CDR2 SVGIG (reference sequence). The CDR3 length is 11 residues. The CDR3 is CAWRDNRRLGF. CDR3 coding DNA: TGTGCCTGGAGGGATAACAGGAGGCTCGGATTC.

The chain carries TRBV12-3 or TRBV12-4 and TRBJ2-7; 13 bases are a match to TRBD2. The ends lost 6 bases at V and 4 bases at J; junction bases unmatched: 9. The length of the CDR3 is 16 residues. The chain's CDR3 is CASSPAGLAGDYEQYF. The CDR3 nucleotides read TGTGCCAGCAGCCCCGCAGGACTAGCGGGAGATTACGAGCAGTACTTC.

This clonotype was seen only a few times. This chain joins TRBV28 and TRBJ1-5; no clear D. Germline lookup yields CDR1 MDHEN and CDR2 SYDVKM. This CDR3 contains 13 residues. The V gene lost 3 bases and the J gene lost 3 bases, with 6 bases spanning the gap. The CDR3 spells CASSLQNNQPQHF. The DNA for the CDR3 is TGTGCCAGCAGTTTGCAGAACAATCAGCCCCAGCATTTT.